Following are 14 T cell receptor beta chains from one sample sequenced in a study of shared clonotypes between healthy human individuals. The protocol was immunoSEQ multiplex PCR, while the TCRdb copy is restricted to in-frame clones and leaves out a portion. In the table there are roughly 2 million clones, 90% to 97% of which are singletons. Sequenced: naive CD4+ T cells sorted from blood. The sample's subset: CD45RA+ positively selected. These receptors were obtained from a young man in good health.

The chain combines TRBV18 with TRBJ2-7; D perhaps matches TRBD2 (7 bases). The V and J ends lost 6 bases and 2 bases respectively, with 14 bases between them. Germline lookup yields CDR1 KGHSH and CDR2 LQKENI. The CDR3 covers 14 residues. The CDR3 here is CASSAVGGPYEQYF. DNA of the CDR3: TGTGCCAGCTCGGCGGTCGGGGGGCCCTACGAGCAGTACTTC.

The V gene is TRBV5-1, the J gene TRBJ2-3; 8 nucleotides align to TRBD2. With 6 bases clipped from V and 1 base from J, the junction kept 7 bases outside the gene matches. Germline V gene data show CDR1 as SGHRS and CDR2 as YFSETQ. The CDR3 runs 15 residues. CDR3 sequence: CASKSAGAGTDTQYF. The CDR3, as DNA: TGCGCCAGCAAGTCAGCGGGAGCGGGCACAGATACGCAGTATTTT.

This clone was counted once. V gene TRBV4-3 combines with J gene TRBJ2-3, with a tentative D call TRBD2 (8 bases). Germline values: CDR1 LGHNA, CDR2 YSLEER. With 8 bases removed from V and 3 bases from J, the gap between germline ends came to 18 bases. The CDR3 is 15 residues long. CDR3 protein: CASSAGDRETDTQYF. For the CDR3, the DNA is TGCGCCAGCTCAGCGGGAGACAGGGAAACAGATACGCAGTATTTT.

V gene TRBV2 combines with J gene TRBJ2-3, with D tentatively TRBD1 (6 bases). Trimming shortened V by 11 bases and J by 3 bases, and 21 bases separated the two germline ends. The CDR3 extends over 15 amino acids. Germline V lookup: CDR1 SNHLY, CDR2 FYNNEI. This CDR3 reads CAGSRGSGLTDTQYF. CDR3 bases: TGTGCCGGCTCTAGGGGGAGTGGTCTTACAGATACGCAGTATTTT. The full variable domain, in which reference TRBV2 and TRBJ2-3 provide the parts outside the CDR3, is EPEVTQTPSHQVTQMGQEVILRCVPISNHLYFYWYRQILGQKVEFLVSFYNNEISEKSEIFDDQFSVERPDGSNFTLKIRSTKLEDSAMYFCAGSRGSGLTDTQYFGPGTRLTVL.

This clone occurred a few times. Other DNA sequences in this specimen translate into the identical CDR3. The gene calls are TRBV7-9 and TRBJ1-2; D is perhaps TRBD1 (5 bases). Trimming shortened V by 1 base and J by 6 bases, and 6 bases separated the two germline ends. Germline lookup yields CDR1 SEHNR and CDR2 FQNEAQ (reference sequence). The CDR3 is 12 amino acids. The CDR3 coding sequence is TGTGCCAGCAGCTTAGAGGGGAATGGCTACACCTTC. Its protein product is CASSLEGNGYTF.

With regard to this clone: At one end the junction does not follow the germline gene, possibly because of a read error. The CDR3 DNA follows: TGTGCTAGCAGCCCCATCTCTGGACAGGGGCCGACCTACGAGCAGTACTTC. It is translated as CASSPISGQGPTYEQYF. The chain links TRBV7-7 to TRBJ2-7, with 9 bases that match TRBD1. CDR1 and CDR2 (germline): SSHAT, FNYEAQ (reference sequence). The CDR3 loop spans 17 amino acids.

V usage is TRBV28 and J usage is TRBJ2-3; TRBD2 is a possible D gene (5 bases). Germline lookup yields CDR1 MDHEN and CDR2 SYDVKM. The CDR3 has 14 amino acids. Trimming cost V 5 bases and J 0 bases, with 9 bases left between them. As DNA, the CDR3 is TGTGCCAGCAGTGGAGGTTCGAGCACAGATACGCAGTATTTT. Its protein is CASSGGSSTDTQYF.

J is TRBJ2-3 and V is TRBV29-1; either TRBD1 or TRBD2 may fit D (5 bases each). This CDR3 contains 15 residues. Trimming left V 0 bases short and J 1 base short, with 11 bases between. CDR1 SQVTM and CDR2 ANQGSEA come from the germline V gene. As DNA, the CDR3 is TGCAGCGTTGAAGATTTCCAGGGAGGCACAGATACGCAGTATTTT. Protein product: CSVEDFQGGTDTQYF.

A note on this clone: The same CDR3 can be traced to other DNA sequences in this sample. The chain links TRBV5-1 to TRBJ2-1; 11 bases match TRBD2. After removal of 3 bases from V and 0 bases from J, the junction contained 2 bases not matched to a gene. The CDR3 has 16 amino acids. In germline, CDR1 is SGHRS, CDR2 YFSETQ. CDR3 in DNA: TGCGCCAGCAGCTCTGGACTAGCGGGCTCCTACAATGAGCAGTTCTTC. Translated: CASSSGLAGSYNEQFF. Full variable domain (remainder filled in from reference TRBV5-1 and TRBJ2-1): KAGVTQTPRYLIKTRGQQVTLSCSPISGHRSVSWYQQTPGQGLQFLFEYFSETQRNKGNFPGRFSGRQFSNSRSEMNVSTLELGDSALYLCASSSGLAGSYNEQFFGPGTRLTVL.

This chain's CDR3 is CASSTGQGSTEAFF. The DNA of the CDR3 is TGTGCCAGTAGTACAGGACAGGGATCCACTGAAGCTTTCTTT. V and J are TRBV19 and TRBJ1-1; 8 bases align to TRBD1. The length of the CDR3 is 14 residues. CDR1 LNHDA and CDR2 SQIVND come from the germline V gene (reference sequence). V trimming: 4 bases; J trimming: 4 bases; junction bases outside the gene matches: 5.

The gene calls are TRBV2 and TRBJ2-3, with 8 bases matching TRBD2. The trim removed 8 bases at V and 4 bases at J, leaving 14 bases unmatched. The CDR3 is 16 residues long. Germline values: CDR1 SNHLY, CDR2 FYNNEI. DNA for the CDR3: TGTGCCAGCGGACCTTCATGGCGGGAGGCGTCAGATACGCAGTATTTT. This encodes CASGPSWREASDTQYF. Full variable domain (rest looked up from reference TRBV2 and TRBJ2-3): EPEVTQTPSHQVTQMGQEVILRCVPISNHLYFYWYRQILGQKVEFLVSFYNNEISEKSEIFDDQFSVERPDGSNFTLKIRSTKLEDSAMYFCASGPSWREASDTQYFGPGTRLTVL.

J is TRBJ2-7 and V is TRBV6-5; the D gene could be TRBD1 or TRBD2 (5 bases each). The CDR3 is made up of 15 amino acids. Trimming shortened V by 2 bases and J by 0 bases, and 11 bases separated the two germline ends. CDR1 is MNHEY, CDR2 SVGAGI, per germline. CDR3 nucleotide sequence: TGTGCCAGCAGTTACGAGGGACGGGGCTCCTACGAGCAGTACTTC. Translated, it gives CASSYEGRGSYEQYF.

The chain carries TRBV25-1 and TRBJ1-4; the D is unclear. V gave up 4 bases and J gave up 8 bases, with 14 bases separating them. Looked up from germline, CDR1 is MGHDK and CDR2 is SYGVNS. The CDR3 is made up of 14 amino acids. In DNA form, the CDR3 reads TGTGCCAGCAGTGGGGCCATCACTGGGGAAAAACTGTTTTTT. This codes for CASSGAITGEKLFF.

The chain recombines TRBV6-1 with TRBJ2-2, with TRBD2 as a possible D gene (5 bases). The CDR3 has 12 residues. The germline V gene encodes CDR1 MNHNS and CDR2 SASEGT. The CDR3: CAAREFTGELFF. The CDR3 DNA follows: TGTGCAGCAAGGGAGTTCACCGGGGAGCTGTTTTTT.